These 10 T cell receptor beta chains were sequenced from one sample in a study of T-cell memory formation after mild COVID-19. From the 5' RACE reads, TCRdb called clonotypes with MiXCR, one entry per CDR3 protein. The sample lists 450,000 to 700,000 distinct CDR3 sequences, more than 15% occurring once. The source material was PBMCs or a T cell subset sorted from them (not recorded which). These receptors originate from an adult woman who had mild COVID-19 (a few samples of this study predate the infection). Cell type and time point are not known.

This clonotype was recorded a few times. The chain recombines TRBV27 with TRBJ2-7; 12 nucleotides align to TRBD2. This CDR3 has 16 amino acids. Germline V lookup: CDR1 MNHEY, CDR2 SMNVEV (reference sequence). The V gene end was trimmed by 5 bases and the J gene end by 3 bases; junction bases not matched to a gene: 8. Written as DNA, the CDR3 is TGTGCCAGCAGTCCCAAAACTAGCGGGGGGCTCTACGAGCAGTACTTC. Translation gives CASSPKTSGGLYEQYF.

The chain carries TRBV11-2 and TRBJ2-7; no definite D call. The CDR3 is 14 residues long. V lost 2 bases and J lost 2, with 10 bases in between. The germline V gene has CDR1 SGHAT and CDR2 FQNNGV. This CDR3 reads CASSLQARAYEQYF. The CDR3 nucleotides are TGTGCCAGCAGCTTACAAGCCCGAGCCTACGAGCAGTACTTC.

There are a few counts of this clonotype. This chain links TRBV29-1 with TRBJ1-1, with D unclear. Germline V lookup: CDR1 SQVTM, CDR2 ANQGSEA. The CDR3 extends over 14 amino acids. The V gene lost 0 bases and the J gene lost 4 bases, with 12 bases spanning the gap. In nucleotides, the CDR3 is TGCAGCGTTGAAGATCAACATATCAGCACTGAAGCTTTCTTT. Its protein product is CSVEDQHISTEAFF. Combining the CDR3 with reference TRBV29-1 and TRBJ1-1 gives the whole variable domain SAVISQKPSRDICQRGTSLTIQCQVDSQVTMMFWYRQQPGQSLTLIATANQGSEATYESGFVIDKFPISRPNLTFSTLTVSNMSPEDSSIYLCSVEDQHISTEAFFGQGTRLTVV.

This clonotype was seen more than once but under ten times. The CDR3 is CASSLGGDLSYNEQFF. The CDR3 bases are TGTGCCAGCAGCTTAGGGGGAGACCTCTCCTACAATGAGCAGTTCTTC. The chain couples TRBV7-3 to TRBJ2-1; tentatively, D is TRBD1 or TRBD2 (5 bases each). Deletions cut 2 bases from V and 0 bases from J, with 11 bases between. The germline CDR1 and CDR2 sequences are SGHTA and FQGTGA. CDR3 length: 16 residues.

This clonotype has just a few counts. J is TRBJ2-5 and V is TRBV7-8, with D tentatively TRBD2 (5 bases). The V end was cut by 3 bases, the J end by 7 bases, with 21 bases between. The CDR3 is 16 residues long. The germline V gene has CDR1 SGHVS and CDR2 FQNEAQ. The CDR3 loop is CASSFAGIPLGGTQYF. The CDR3 bases are TGTGCCAGCAGCTTTGCCGGGATCCCGTTAGGAGGGACCCAGTACTTC.

The CDR3 DNA reads TGTGCCAGCAGATACAGGGCCCCGAGCTCCTACGAGCAGTACTTC. Translated: CASRYRAPSSYEQYF. This rearrangement joins TRBV7-2 to TRBJ2-7; D might be TRBD1 (6 bases). V lost 6 bases to trimming and J lost 0 bases, with 15 bases between them. There are 15 residues in the CDR3. Looked up from germline, CDR1 is SGHTA and CDR2 is FQGNSA.

The J gene is TRBJ2-5, the V gene TRBV10-3, with TRBD2 matching over 9 bases. Unmatched junction bases numbered 6, after V lost 0 bases and J lost 4 bases. Germline V gene lookup returns CDR1 ENHRY and CDR2 SYGVKD. This CDR3 region has 16 residues. The CDR3: CAISESASGAGETQYF. The CDR3 DNA is TGTGCCATCAGTGAGTCGGCTAGCGGGGCGGGAGAGACCCAGTACTTC.

The chain has TRBV12-3 or TRBV12-4 and TRBJ1-2, with D perhaps matching TRBD1 (5 bases). Trimming shortened V by 3 bases and J by 8 bases, and 16 bases separated the two germline ends. The CDR3 has 14 residues. CDR3 loop: CASSLFSGSKGYTF. CDR3 DNA: TGTGCCAGCAGTTTGTTTTCAGGGTCGAAAGGCTACACCTTC.

This clonotype appeared a few times. Here the CDR3 reads CASSFRSASTDTQYF. For the CDR3, the DNA is TGTGCCAGCAGCTTCCGTAGTGCTAGCACAGATACGCAGTATTTT. This chain links TRBV5-5 with TRBJ2-3; the D is unclear. V shed 2 bases and J shed 0 bases, with 10 bases lying between them. The CDR3 length is 15 residues. The germline V gene has CDR1 SGHKS and CDR2 YYEKEE (reference sequence).

As DNA, the CDR3 is TGCAGTGCTAGAATGGGCGGGGAGGGCACAGATACGCAGTATTTT. Protein: CSARMGGEGTDTQYF. The J gene is TRBJ2-3, the V gene TRBV20-1; maybe TRBD2 (6 bases). There are 15 residues in the CDR3. Trimming took 2 bases from V and 1 from J, leaving 13 bases between them. The germline CDR1 and CDR2 sequences are DFQATT and SNEGSKA (reference sequence).